Below are 24 T cell receptor beta chains sequenced from a single sample in a study of blood T cell repertoires in COVID-19. Here immunoSEQ multiplex PCR was the method, and the copy in TCRdb shows in-frame clones only, minus some. The sample carries some 530,000 clones, 75% to 90% recorded once. The sequenced sample consisted of PBMCs or T cells enriched from blood (not recorded which). These receptors were taken from a woman aged 55 to 70 who had recovered from COVID-19.

The CDR3 reads CASSQNTGTGYTGELFF. The CDR3 nucleotides are TGTGCCAGCAGCCAAAATACCGGGACAGGCTACACCGGGGAGCTGTTTTTT. The chain carries TRBV4-2 and TRBJ2-2; 8 positions match TRBD1. The CDR3 loop spans 17 amino acids. From germline, CDR1 is LGHNA and CDR2 YNFKEQ. V gave up 2 bases and J gave up 3 bases; unmatched junction bases: 8.

The V gene is TRBV30, the J gene TRBJ1-1; weak D call: TRBD1 (6 bases). Germline CDR1 reads GTSNPN; CDR2 reads SVGIG (reference sequence). V gave up 5 bases and J gave up 6 bases, with 22 bases separating them. CDR3 length equals 15 residues. The CDR3 sequence: CAWVLRTVKSAEAFF. The DNA for the CDR3 is TGTGCCTGGGTCCTTAGGACAGTGAAGTCGGCTGAAGCTTTCTTT.

This chain uses TRBV21-1 with TRBJ1-5. TRBV21-1 is listed as a pseudogene. CDR3 length: 15 amino acids. CDR3 in amino acids: CASSKRWRGNQPQHF. In nucleotides, the CDR3 is TGTGCCAGCAGCAAAAGGTGGAGGGGCAATCAGCCCCAGCATTTT.

The V and J genes are TRBV4-2 and TRBJ2-2, with 8 bases fitting TRBD1. V was pared by 1 base and J by 4 bases, with 5 bases of the junction left unmatched. This CDR3 contains 16 residues. Germline V lookup: CDR1 LGHNA, CDR2 YNFKEQ. As DNA, the CDR3 is TGTGCCAGCAGCCAAGCCAGGGGGCAAGGCACCGGGGAGCTGTTTTTT. Its protein is CASSQARGQGTGELFF.

This chain connects TRBV5-5 to TRBJ1-2, with a possible D match to TRBD1 (6 bases). Trimming pared 2 bases from V and 2 bases from J, leaving 13 bases between. CDR1 SGHKS and CDR2 YYEKEE come from the germline V gene (reference sequence). CDR3 length: 15 amino acids. CDR3 coding DNA: TGTGCCAGCAGCTTCCACAGGGCTTCCAACTATGGCTACACCTTC. Translating gives CASSFHRASNYGYTF.

J is TRBJ2-1 and V is TRBV10-1; D possibly corresponds to TRBD2 (5 bases). V was cut by 4 bases and J by 5 bases, with 9 bases left in between. In germline, CDR1 is WNHNN, CDR2 SYGVQD (reference sequence). CDR3 length equals 13 residues. Here the CDR3 DNA reads TGCGCCAGCAGTGGCGGGTTAGACAATGAGCAGTTCTTC. Translating gives CASSGGLDNEQFF.

The genes are TRBV27 and TRBJ1-6, with D hard to call. Germline V gives CDR1 MNHEY, CDR2 SMNVEV (reference sequence). The length of the CDR3 is 14 residues. V was trimmed by 10 bases and J by 0 bases, leaving 10 bases between them. CDR3 in amino acids: CAKNGSSYNSPLHF. DNA for the CDR3: TGTGCCAAGAACGGGAGCTCCTATAATTCACCCCTCCACTTT.

The chain couples TRBV6-1 to TRBJ2-5; D perhaps matches TRBD2 (7 bases). The germline V gene has CDR1 MNHNS and CDR2 SASEGT. Trimming removed 2 bases at V and 1 base at J, with 11 bases between. There are 15 residues in the CDR3. Here the CDR3 DNA reads TGTGCCAGCAGTGAAATGGGGGGGGCCCAAGAGACCCAGTACTTC. This codes for CASSEMGGAQETQYF.

The chain carries TRBV4-1 and TRBJ2-1; a weak D match, TRBD2 (5 bases). V was clipped by 3 bases and J by 9 bases, with 15 bases between them. The CDR3 is 14 amino acids. In germline, CDR1 is MGHRA, CDR2 YSYEKL. This chain's CDR3 is CASSQPRVSGEQFF. CDR3 nucleotides: TGCGCCAGCAGCCAGCCCAGAGTCAGCGGTGAGCAGTTCTTC.

This clone was found once. CDR3 in amino acids: CAWSVGGVIYGYTF. The CDR3 DNA sequence: TGTGCCTGGAGTGTAGGAGGGGTGATCTATGGCTACACCTTC. The chain employs TRBV30 and TRBJ1-2; D is possibly TRBD1 (5 bases). The CDR3 runs 14 residues. Germline CDR1 reads GTSNPN; CDR2 reads SVGIG (reference sequence). Trimming took 0 bases from V and 4 from J, leaving 12 bases between them.

The chain carries TRBV7-2 and TRBJ1-5; 8 bases align to TRBD1. J lost 7 bases, V lost 11 bases, and 10 bases had no gene match. Germline CDR1 SGHTA, CDR2 FQGNSA. CDR3 size: 13 residues. The CDR3 nucleotides read TGTGCCTGTGGGCAGGGGGCTGGGCAGCCCCAGCATTTT. Translating it yields CACGQGAGQPQHF.

The V call is TRBV19, the J call TRBJ1-5; 7 nucleotides align to TRBD1. The V and J ends lost 8 bases and 0 bases, in that order; junction bases with no gene match: 4. There are 14 residues in the CDR3. Germline V gene lookup returns CDR1 LNHDA and CDR2 SQIVND (reference sequence). The CDR3 sequence: CASGDSYSNQPQHF. The CDR3 bases are TGTGCCAGTGGGGACAGCTATAGCAATCAGCCCCAGCATTTT.

In its sample, this clone was seen a few times. The CDR3 loop is CATRRDGEAFF. In nucleotides, the CDR3 is TGTGCCACCAGGCGGGACGGTGAAGCTTTCTTT. The chain uses TRBV24-1 and TRBJ1-1; D perhaps matches TRBD1 (5 bases). Trimming cost V 7 bases and J 7 bases, with 9 bases left between them. There are 11 residues in the CDR3. Germline values: CDR1 KGHDR, CDR2 SFDVKD.

The genes are TRBV2 and TRBJ1-5; D ambiguous. Trimming removed 5 bases from V and 6 bases from J, with 17 bases in between. The CDR3 has 15 amino acids. Looked up from germline, CDR1 is SNHLY and CDR2 is FYNNEI. The chain's CDR3 is CASSPPWREGQPQHF. DNA for the CDR3: TGTGCCAGCAGTCCTCCCTGGAGGGAGGGTCAGCCCCAGCATTTT.

The chain links TRBV19 to TRBJ1-1, with a tentative D call TRBD1 (6 bases). Germline V CDR1 and CDR2: LNHDA, SQIVND (reference sequence). The CDR3 runs 14 residues. V was trimmed by 9 bases and J by 0 bases, leaving 14 bases between them. As DNA, the CDR3 is TGTGCCAGCCAAGACAGGCTTATGAACACTGAAGCTTTCTTT. Translating it yields CASQDRLMNTEAFF.

The chain uses TRBV5-1 and TRBJ2-3, with TRBD2 as a possible D gene (5 bases). V lost 1 base and J lost 5, with 17 bases in between. CDR1 is SGHRS and CDR2 is YFSETQ in the germline V gene. The CDR3 runs to 16 residues. CDR3 DNA: TGCGCCAGCAGCTTGAGATCGTCGGGATGGAAAGATACGCAGTATTTT. Its translation: CASSLRSSGWKDTQYF.

The V and J genes are TRBV5-4 and TRBJ2-7; 8 bases align to TRBD2. The CDR3 has 17 amino acids. With V trimmed by 2 bases and J by 6 bases, 16 bases remained unmatched. Germline CDR1 reads SGHNT; CDR2 reads YYREEE (reference sequence). CDR3 sequence (DNA): TGTGCCAGCAGCTTATTAGCGGGGAACGTCGCGGTGAGCGAGCAGTACTTC. As protein: CASSLLAGNVAVSEQYF.

This chain uses TRBV5-4 with TRBJ2-6; 7 bases are a match to TRBD1. The CDR3 loop spans 15 amino acids. Germline CDR1 and CDR2: SGHNT and YYREEE (reference sequence). V was pared by 4 bases and J by 2 bases, with 3 bases of the junction left unmatched. The CDR3 nucleotides read TGTGCCAGCAGCATAGGGGGCGCTGGGGCCAACGTCCTGACTTTC. Amino acids: CASSIGGAGANVLTF.

This clone was counted once. This chain links TRBV19 with TRBJ2-3, with 11 bases that match TRBD1. Per the germline V gene, CDR1 is LNHDA and CDR2 is SQIVND (reference sequence). There are 15 residues in the CDR3. V shed 4 bases, J shed 2 bases, and the junction held 2 bases outside the gene matches. The CDR3 loop is CASSRDRGNTDTQYF. CDR3 coding DNA: TGTGCCAGTAGTAGGGACAGGGGGAACACAGATACGCAGTATTTT.

The chain couples TRBV3-1 (or the pseudogene TRBV3-2) to TRBJ2-2, with TRBD2 matching over 11 bases. The CDR3 runs to 20 residues. Per the germline V gene, CDR1 is LGHDT and CDR2 is YNNKEL (reference sequence). The V and J ends lost 0 bases and 2 bases, in that order; junction bases with no gene match: 11. The DNA of the CDR3 is TGTGCCAGCAGCCAAGAAAAGGGAACTAGCGGGGGTACCAACACCGGGGAGCTGTTTTTT. Encoded protein: CASSQEKGTSGGTNTGELFF.

As concerns this clone: A read error may account for a junction end that differs from germline. V gene TRBV7-8 combines with J gene TRBJ1-4, with 10 bases fitting TRBD1. Germline lookup yields CDR1 SGHVS and CDR2 FQNEAQ. This CDR3 has 16 residues. CDR3 residues: CASSLGPGQGKEKLFF. The DNA for the CDR3 is TGTGCCAGCAGTTTAGGACCGGGACAGGGGAAAGAAAAACTGTTTTTT.

The V and J genes are TRBV19 and TRBJ2-2; 7 bases fit TRBD1. V shed 6 bases, J shed 3 bases, and the junction held 4 bases outside the gene matches. From germline, CDR1 is LNHDA and CDR2 SQIVND (reference sequence). The CDR3 length is 14 residues. The CDR3 DNA reads as TGTGCCAGTAGGACCAGGGGGTACACCGGGGAGCTGTTTTTT. Translating gives CASRTRGYTGELFF.

This clone occurred once. This chain uses TRBV5-1 with TRBJ2-1, with TRBD2 matching over 12 bases. This CDR3 spans 15 amino acids. CDR1 and CDR2 from the germline V gene are SGHRS and YFSETQ. Trimming took 0 bases from V and 12 from J; bases not matched to a gene: 7. The CDR3 DNA follows: TGCGCCAGCAGCTTGGAACTAGCGGGGGGTGAGAGGCAGTTCTTC. This sequence encodes CASSLELAGGERQFF.

The V call is TRBV25-1, the J call TRBJ1-6; TRBD1 might be the D (5 bases). CDR1 and CDR2 (germline): MGHDK, SYGVNS. The CDR3 sequence is 15 residues long. The ends were cut back, 3 bases at V and 6 bases at J, with 12 bases in the middle. CDR3 in DNA: TGTGCCAGCAGTGAGGGTCAGGGAGGTAATTCACCCCTCCACTTT. It is translated as CASSEGQGGNSPLHF.